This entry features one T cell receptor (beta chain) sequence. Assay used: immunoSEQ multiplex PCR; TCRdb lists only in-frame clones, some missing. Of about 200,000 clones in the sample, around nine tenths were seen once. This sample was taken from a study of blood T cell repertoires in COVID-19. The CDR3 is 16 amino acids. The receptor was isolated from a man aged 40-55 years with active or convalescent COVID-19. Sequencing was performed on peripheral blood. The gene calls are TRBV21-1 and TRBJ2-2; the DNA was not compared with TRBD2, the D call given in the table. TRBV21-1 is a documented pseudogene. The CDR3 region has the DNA TGTGCCAGCCACGATGAAGGAGGAGACAACACCGGGGAGCTGTTTTTT. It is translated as CASHDEGGDNTGELFF.